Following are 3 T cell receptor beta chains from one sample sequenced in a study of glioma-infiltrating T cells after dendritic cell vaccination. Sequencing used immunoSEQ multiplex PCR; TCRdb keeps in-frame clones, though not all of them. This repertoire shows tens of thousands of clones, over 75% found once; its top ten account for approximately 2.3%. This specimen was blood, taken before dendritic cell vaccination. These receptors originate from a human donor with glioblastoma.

CDR3 DNA sequence: TGTGCCAGCAGCTTACTGACAGGGGGCAGTGAAGCTTTCTTT. As protein: CASSLLTGGSEAFF. The chain is built from TRBV7-9 and TRBJ1-1; the match to TRBD1 covers 10 bases. The CDR3 runs 14 residues. The germline gives CDR1 SEHNR, CDR2 FQNEAQ (reference sequence). V shed 2 bases and J 7 bases; nucleotides not matched to a gene: 4.

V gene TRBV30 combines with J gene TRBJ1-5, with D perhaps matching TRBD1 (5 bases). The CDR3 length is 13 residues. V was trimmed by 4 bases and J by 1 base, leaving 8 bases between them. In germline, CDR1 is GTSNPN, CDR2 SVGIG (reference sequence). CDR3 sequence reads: CAWKGQSNQPQHF. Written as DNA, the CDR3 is TGTGCCTGGAAGGGGCAGAGCAATCAGCCCCAGCATTTT. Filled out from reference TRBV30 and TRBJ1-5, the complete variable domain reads SQTIHQWPATLVQPVGSPLSLECTVEGTSNPNLYWYRQAAGRGLQLLFYSVGIGQISSEVPQNLSASRPQDRQFILSSKKLLLSDSGFYLCAWKGQSNQPQHFGDGTRLSIL.

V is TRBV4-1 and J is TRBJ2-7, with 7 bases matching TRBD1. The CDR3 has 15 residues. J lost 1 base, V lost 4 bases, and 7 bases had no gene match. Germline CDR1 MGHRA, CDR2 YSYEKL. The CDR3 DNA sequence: TGCGCCAGCAGCCTAGGCCCACAGGGGTCCTACGAGCAGTACGTC. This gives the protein CASSLGPQGSYEQYV.